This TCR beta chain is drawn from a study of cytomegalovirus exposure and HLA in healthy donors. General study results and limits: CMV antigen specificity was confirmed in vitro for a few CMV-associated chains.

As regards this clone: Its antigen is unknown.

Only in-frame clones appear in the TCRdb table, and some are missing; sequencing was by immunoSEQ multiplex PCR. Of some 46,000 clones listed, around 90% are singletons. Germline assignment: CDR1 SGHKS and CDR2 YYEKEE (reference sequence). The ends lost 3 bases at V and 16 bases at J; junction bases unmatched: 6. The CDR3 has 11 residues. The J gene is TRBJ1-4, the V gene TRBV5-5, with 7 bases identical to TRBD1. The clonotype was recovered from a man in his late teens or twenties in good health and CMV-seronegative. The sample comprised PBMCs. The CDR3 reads CASSYDRVQFF. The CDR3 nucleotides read TGTGCCAGCAGCTACGACAGGGTCCAGTTTTTT.